These 17 T cell receptor beta chains were all obtained from the same sample, sequenced in a study of cytomegalovirus exposure and HLA in healthy donors. Primers included in the PCR were 60 Vbeta and 13 Jbeta primers. Some clones are missing from TCRdb's copy, which holds only in-frame ones; the method was immunoSEQ multiplex PCR. The sample shows about 110,000 clones, roughly 82% of them seen only once. The sample taken for sequencing was PBMCs. All receptors derive from a man aged 25 to 40 in good health and CMV-seropositive.

V is TRBV6-1 and J is TRBJ2-6, with D unresolved. Trimming cost V 3 bases and J 0 bases, with 6 bases left between them. CDR1 and CDR2 (germline): MNHNS, SASEGT. The CDR3 spans 15 residues. The CDR3 sequence is CASSDAASGANVLTF. CDR3 nucleotide sequence: TGTGCCAGCAGTGACGCGGCCTCTGGGGCCAACGTCCTGACTTTC.

The chain couples TRBV5-1 to TRBJ1-2; TRBD1 aligns across 7 bases. Trimming took 0 bases from V and 8 from J; bases not matched to a gene: 13. Germline lookup yields CDR1 SGHRS and CDR2 YFSETQ. The CDR3 totals 16 residues. CDR3 loop: CASSLEPDRESAGYTF. In DNA form, the CDR3 reads TGCGCCAGCAGCTTGGAGCCCGACAGGGAGAGTGCGGGCTACACCTTC.

V gene TRBV5-1 combines with J gene TRBJ1-1; possibly TRBD1 for D (5 bases). Per germline, CDR1 SGHRS and CDR2 YFSETQ. Trimming took off 4 bases at V and 2 bases at J, with 18 bases between the two ends. The CDR3 sequence is 16 residues long. This CDR3 reads CASSRAGRGENTEAFF. The CDR3 nucleotides read TGCGCCAGCAGCCGGGCAGGGAGGGGAGAAAACACTGAAGCTTTCTTT.

V gene TRBV10-3 combines with J gene TRBJ1-3, with 8 positions matching TRBD1. The trim removed 7 bases at V and 4 bases at J, leaving 6 bases unmatched. This CDR3 has 14 amino acids. Germline values: CDR1 ENHRY, CDR2 SYGVKD. CDR3 loop: CAIKGGQVGNTIYF. For the CDR3, the DNA is TGTGCCATCAAGGGGGGACAGGTGGGAAACACCATATATTTT.

The J gene is TRBJ2-3, the V gene TRBV6-4; 10 nucleotides match TRBD2. The CDR3 length is 16 residues. V gave up 3 bases and J gave up 0 bases; unmatched junction bases: 3. The germline CDR1 and CDR2 sequences are MRHNA and SNTAGT. DNA of the CDR3: TGTGCCAGCAGTGAGTCTAGCGGGGGTAGCACAGATACGCAGTATTTT. It codes for CASSESSGGSTDTQYF.

The gene calls are TRBV7-2 and TRBJ1-1; weak D call: TRBD1 (6 bases). The CDR3 loop spans 13 amino acids. V lost 5 bases to trimming and J lost 4 bases, with 11 bases between them. Germline lookup yields CDR1 SGHTA and CDR2 FQGNSA. DNA for the CDR3: TGTGCCAGCAGCACCCAGGGGCGCACTGAAGCTTTCTTT. Its translation: CASSTQGRTEAFF.

This chain links TRBV9 with TRBJ2-1, with 10 bases matching TRBD1. The CDR3 length is 13 residues. Germline assignment: CDR1 SGDLS and CDR2 YYNGEE. V was pared by 4 bases and J by 9 bases, with 4 bases of the junction left unmatched. CDR3 sequence (DNA): TGTGCCAGCAGCTTCGGACAGGGGGGTGAGCAGTTCTTC. This sequence encodes CASSFGQGGEQFF.

This chain uses TRBV2 with TRBJ1-5, with D unclear. The CDR3 length is 13 residues. Germline V gene sequence: CDR1 SNHLY, CDR2 FYNNEI. V lost 6 bases to trimming and J lost 4 bases, with 10 bases between them. Here the CDR3 reads CASRLEQNQPQHF. The CDR3 DNA reads as TGTGCCAGCAGGCTGGAACAGAATCAGCCCCAGCATTTT.

This chain links TRBV18 with TRBJ1-3; 7 bases are shared with TRBD1. CDR3 length: 17 amino acids. V lost 6 bases to trimming and J lost 1 base; unmatched junction nucleotides: 12. Germline CDR1 reads KGHSH; CDR2 reads LQKENI. The CDR3 bases are TGTGCCAGCTCGCCGGGACAGTCGTTACGGTCTGGAAACACCATATATTTT. As protein: CASSPGQSLRSGNTIYF.

The chain recombines TRBV30 with TRBJ2-7; tentative D call: TRBD2 (6 bases). Trimming left V 1 base short and J 5 bases short, with 12 bases between. The CDR3 has 13 residues. Germline V lookup: CDR1 GTSNPN, CDR2 SVGIG (reference sequence). CDR3 in DNA: TGTGCCTGGAGTGGGGGGGTTCCCCACGAGCAGTACTTC. The encoded protein is CAWSGGVPHEQYF.

V and J are TRBV4-1 and TRBJ2-4; D may be TRBD1 (6 bases). Germline CDR1 is MGHRA and CDR2 is YSYEKL. V shed 1 base and J shed 1 base, with 14 bases lying between them. The CDR3 runs to 17 residues. The CDR3 here is CASSQVTFQGAKNIQYF. The CDR3 coding sequence is TGCGCCAGCAGCCAAGTGACATTCCAGGGGGCCAAAAACATTCAGTACTTC.

This sequence joins TRBV5-1 and TRBJ1-1; D is perhaps TRBD1 (5 bases). The germline V gene has CDR1 SGHRS and CDR2 YFSETQ. The V gene lost 0 bases and the J gene lost 3 bases, with 9 bases spanning the gap. The CDR3 totals 14 residues. The CDR3 here is CASSLVLGHTEAFF. The DNA for the CDR3 is TGCGCCAGCAGCTTGGTACTGGGGCACACTGAAGCTTTCTTT.

This chain uses TRBV5-1 with TRBJ2-5; 7 nucleotides line up with TRBD1. The assigned J gene may be wrong: the sequence end matches TRBJ2-7 better. The germline gives CDR1 SGHRS, CDR2 YFSETQ. The CDR3 has 15 amino acids. The CDR3 DNA is TGCGCCAGCAGCCCGTACGGACAGGTTCTGTACGAGCAGTACTTC. It specifies CASSPYGQVLYEQYF.

V is TRBV6-5 and J is TRBJ2-7; 12 nucleotides agree with TRBD2. Germline CDR1 is MNHEY and CDR2 is SVGAGI. The CDR3 covers 14 residues. The ends lost 9 bases at V and 4 bases at J; junction bases unmatched: 7. The DNA of the CDR3 is TGTGCCAGACCCCGGACTAGCGGGGTGTACGAGCAGTACTTC. Protein sequence: CARPRTSGVYEQYF.

This chain connects TRBV11-2 to TRBJ2-5; 7 nucleotides agree with TRBD2. CDR1 is SGHAT and CDR2 is FQNNGV in the germline V gene. V lost 3 bases and J lost 1; bases outside the gene matches: 8. The CDR3 has 16 amino acids. The CDR3 nucleotides are TGTGCCAGCAGCTTTCCAGGGAGGGCGCTCCAAGAGACCCAGTACTTC. Its translation is CASSFPGRALQETQYF.

The CDR3 DNA sequence: TGCGCCAGCAGCTTCTACCTAACAGGGGCCGGTGGCTACACCTTC. It encodes CASSFYLTGAGGYTF. This chain uses TRBV5-1 with TRBJ1-2; the match to TRBD1 covers 7 bases. Per the germline V gene, CDR1 is SGHRS and CDR2 is YFSETQ. The CDR3 runs 15 residues. J was trimmed by 7 bases and V by 2 bases; bases with no gene match: 11.

The J gene is TRBJ2-5, the V gene TRBV25-1, with D possibly TRBD2 on 6 matching bases. CDR1 MGHDK and CDR2 SYGVNS come from the germline V gene. The V gene lost 7 bases and the J gene lost 4 bases, with 16 bases spanning the gap. The length of the CDR3 is 14 residues. CDR3 in DNA: TGTGCCAGCACGAAAGCCCGGGGAGGAGAGACCCAGTACTTC. Its translation is CASTKARGGETQYF. The full variable domain, rest sourced from reference TRBV25-1 and TRBJ2-5, is EADIYQTPRYLVIGTGKKITLECSQTMGHDKMYWYQQDPGMELHLIHYSYGVNSTEKGDLSSESTVSRIRTEHFPLTLESARPSHTSQYLCASTKARGGETQYFGPGTRLLVL.